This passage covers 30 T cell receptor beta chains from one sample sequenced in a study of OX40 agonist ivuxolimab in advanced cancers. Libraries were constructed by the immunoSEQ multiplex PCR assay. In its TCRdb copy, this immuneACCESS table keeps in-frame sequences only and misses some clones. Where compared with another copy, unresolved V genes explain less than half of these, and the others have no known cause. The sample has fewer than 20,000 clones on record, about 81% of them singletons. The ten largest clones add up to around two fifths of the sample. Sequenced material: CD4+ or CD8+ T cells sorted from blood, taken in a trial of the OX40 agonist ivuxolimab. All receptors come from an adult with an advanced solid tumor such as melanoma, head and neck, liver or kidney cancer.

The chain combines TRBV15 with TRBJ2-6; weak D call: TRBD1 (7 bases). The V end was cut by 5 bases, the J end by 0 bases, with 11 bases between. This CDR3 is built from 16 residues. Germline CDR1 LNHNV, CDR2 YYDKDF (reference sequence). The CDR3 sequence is CATSPGGLSGANVLTF. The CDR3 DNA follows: TGTGCCACCAGCCCAGGGGGACTCTCTGGGGCCAACGTCCTGACTTTC.

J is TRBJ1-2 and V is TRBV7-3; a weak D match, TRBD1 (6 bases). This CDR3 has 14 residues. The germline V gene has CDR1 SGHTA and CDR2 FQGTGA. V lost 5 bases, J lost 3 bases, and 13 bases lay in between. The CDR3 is CASSPTGFDYGYTF. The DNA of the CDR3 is TGTGCCAGCAGCCCTACAGGGTTCGACTATGGCTACACCTTC.

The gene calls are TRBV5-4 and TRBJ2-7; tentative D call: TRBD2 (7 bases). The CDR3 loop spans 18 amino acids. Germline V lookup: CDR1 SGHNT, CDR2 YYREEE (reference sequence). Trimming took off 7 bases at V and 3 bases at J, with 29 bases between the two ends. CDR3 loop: CASGRRGGLLNSVYEQYF. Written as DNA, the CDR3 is TGTGCCAGCGGCCGGCGCGGGGGCCTCCTGAACTCCGTCTACGAGCAGTACTTC.

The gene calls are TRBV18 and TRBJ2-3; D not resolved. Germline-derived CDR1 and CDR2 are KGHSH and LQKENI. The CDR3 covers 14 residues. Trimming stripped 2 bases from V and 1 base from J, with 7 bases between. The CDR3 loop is CASSPTVGTDTQYF. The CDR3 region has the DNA TGTGCCAGCTCACCAACGGTAGGCACAGATACGCAGTATTTT.

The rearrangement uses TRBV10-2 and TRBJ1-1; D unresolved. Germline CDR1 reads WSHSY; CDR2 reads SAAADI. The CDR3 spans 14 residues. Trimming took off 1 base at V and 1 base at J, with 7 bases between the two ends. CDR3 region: CASSEWVGNTEAFF. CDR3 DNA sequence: TGCGCCAGCAGTGAGTGGGTGGGGAACACTGAAGCTTTCTTT.

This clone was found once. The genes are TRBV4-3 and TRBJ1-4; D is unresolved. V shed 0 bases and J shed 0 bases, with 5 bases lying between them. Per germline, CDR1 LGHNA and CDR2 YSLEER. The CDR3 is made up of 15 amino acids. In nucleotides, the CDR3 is TGCGCCAGCAGCCAAGAAGGAGCAACTAATGAAAAACTGTTTTTT. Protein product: CASSQEGATNEKLFF.

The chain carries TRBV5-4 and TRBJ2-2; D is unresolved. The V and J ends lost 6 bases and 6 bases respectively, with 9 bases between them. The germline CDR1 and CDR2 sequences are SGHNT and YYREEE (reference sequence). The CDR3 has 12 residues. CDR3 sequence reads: CASTETAGELFF. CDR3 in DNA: TGTGCCAGCACCGAAACGGCCGGGGAGCTGTTTTTT.

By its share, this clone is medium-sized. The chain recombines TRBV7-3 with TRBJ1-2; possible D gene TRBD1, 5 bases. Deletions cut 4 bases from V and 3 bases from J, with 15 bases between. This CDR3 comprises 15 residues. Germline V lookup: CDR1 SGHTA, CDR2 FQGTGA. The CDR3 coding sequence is TGTGCCAGCAGCTCTGACAGAACCTTCGACTATGGCTACACCTTC. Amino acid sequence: CASSSDRTFDYGYTF.

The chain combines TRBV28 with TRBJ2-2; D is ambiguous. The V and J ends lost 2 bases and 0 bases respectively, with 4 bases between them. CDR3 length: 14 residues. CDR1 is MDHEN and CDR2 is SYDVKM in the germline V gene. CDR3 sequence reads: CASSLVPNTGELFF. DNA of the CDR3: TGTGCCAGCAGTTTAGTCCCGAACACCGGGGAGCTGTTTTTT.

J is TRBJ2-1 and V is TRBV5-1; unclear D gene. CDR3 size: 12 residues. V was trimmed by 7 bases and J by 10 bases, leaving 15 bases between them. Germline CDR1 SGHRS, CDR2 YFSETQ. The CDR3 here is CASGDTSDEQFF. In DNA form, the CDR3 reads TGCGCCAGCGGCGACACTTCCGACGAGCAGTTCTTC.

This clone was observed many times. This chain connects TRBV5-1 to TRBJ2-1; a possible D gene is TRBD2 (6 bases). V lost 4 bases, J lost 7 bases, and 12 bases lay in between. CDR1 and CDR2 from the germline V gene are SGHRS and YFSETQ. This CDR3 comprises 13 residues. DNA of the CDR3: TGCGCCAGCAGCGGGACGGGAGCTAATGAGCAGTTCTTC. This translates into CASSGTGANEQFF.

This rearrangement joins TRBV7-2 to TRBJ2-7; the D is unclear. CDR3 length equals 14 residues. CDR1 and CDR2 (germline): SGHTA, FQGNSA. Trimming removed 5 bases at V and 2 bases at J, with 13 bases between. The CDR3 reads CASSPSSGAYEQYF. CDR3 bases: TGTGCCAGCAGCCCCTCCTCGGGCGCCTACGAGCAGTACTTC.

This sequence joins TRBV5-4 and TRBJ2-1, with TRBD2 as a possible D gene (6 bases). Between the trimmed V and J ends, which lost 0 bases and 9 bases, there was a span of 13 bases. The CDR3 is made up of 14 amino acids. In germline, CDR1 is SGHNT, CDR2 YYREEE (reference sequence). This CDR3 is CASSLGLGAFEQFF. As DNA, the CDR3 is TGTGCCAGCAGCTTGGGACTAGGGGCGTTTGAGCAGTTCTTC.

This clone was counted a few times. CDR3 nucleotide sequence: TGTGCCAGCAGTGCGGATGCCTATTCGTACAATGAGCAGTTCTTC. Protein product: CASSADAYSYNEQFF. The genes are TRBV6-1 and TRBJ2-1; D not resolved. The CDR3 runs to 15 residues. Germline lookup yields CDR1 MNHNS and CDR2 SASEGT. The V gene lost 4 bases and the J gene lost 4 bases, with 14 bases spanning the gap.

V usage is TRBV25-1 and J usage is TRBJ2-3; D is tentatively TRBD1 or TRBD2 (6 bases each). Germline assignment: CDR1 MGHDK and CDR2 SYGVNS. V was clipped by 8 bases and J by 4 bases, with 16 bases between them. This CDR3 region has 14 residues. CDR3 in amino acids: CASSGEVYADTQYF. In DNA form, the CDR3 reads TGTGCCAGCTCAGGGGAGGTATATGCAGATACGCAGTATTTT.

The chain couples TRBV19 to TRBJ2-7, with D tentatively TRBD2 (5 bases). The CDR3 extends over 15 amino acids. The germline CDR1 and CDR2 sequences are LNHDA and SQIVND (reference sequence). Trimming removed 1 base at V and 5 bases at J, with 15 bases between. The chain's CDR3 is CASSIGGGLNNEQYF. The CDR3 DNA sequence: TGTGCCAGTAGTATAGGTGGAGGTCTAAACAACGAGCAGTACTTC. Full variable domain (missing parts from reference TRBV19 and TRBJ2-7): DGGITQSPKYLFRKEGQNVTLSCEQNLNHDAMYWYRQDPGQGLRLIYYSQIVNDFQKGDIAEGYSVSREKKESFPLTVTSAQKNPTAFYLCASSIGGGLNNEQYFGPGTRLTVT.

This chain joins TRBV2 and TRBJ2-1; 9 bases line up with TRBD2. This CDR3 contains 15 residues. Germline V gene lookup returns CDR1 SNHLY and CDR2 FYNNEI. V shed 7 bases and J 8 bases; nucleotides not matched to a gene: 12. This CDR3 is CASTQGAGGFDEQFF. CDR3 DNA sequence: TGTGCCAGCACCCAAGGAGCGGGGGGTTTTGATGAGCAGTTCTTC.

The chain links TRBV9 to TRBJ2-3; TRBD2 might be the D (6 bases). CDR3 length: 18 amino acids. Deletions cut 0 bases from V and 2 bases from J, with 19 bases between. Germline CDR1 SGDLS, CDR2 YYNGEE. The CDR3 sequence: CASSVEGYGDSDTDTQYF. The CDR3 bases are TGTGCCAGCAGCGTAGAAGGTTATGGGGACTCGGACACAGATACGCAGTATTTT.

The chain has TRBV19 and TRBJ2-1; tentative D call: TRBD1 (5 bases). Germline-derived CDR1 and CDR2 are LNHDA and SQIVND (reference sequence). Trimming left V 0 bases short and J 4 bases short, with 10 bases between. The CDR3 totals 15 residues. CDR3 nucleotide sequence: TGTGCCAGTAGTATAGATCAAGGGGTTTACAATGAGCAGTTCTTC. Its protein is CASSIDQGVYNEQFF.

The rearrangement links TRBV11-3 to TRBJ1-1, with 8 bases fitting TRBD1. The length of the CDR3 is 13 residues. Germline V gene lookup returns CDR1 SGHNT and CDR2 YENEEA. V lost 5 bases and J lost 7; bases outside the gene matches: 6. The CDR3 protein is CASSPGTGHEAFF. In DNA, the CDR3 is TGTGCCAGCAGCCCAGGGACAGGCCATGAAGCTTTCTTT.

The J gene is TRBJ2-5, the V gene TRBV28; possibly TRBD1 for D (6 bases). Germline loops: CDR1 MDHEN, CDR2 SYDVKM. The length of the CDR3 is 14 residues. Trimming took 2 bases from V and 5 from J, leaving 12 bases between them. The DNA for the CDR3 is TGTGCCAGCAGTTTAGAGGGGGTTTGGGAGACCCAGTACTTC. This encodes CASSLEGVWETQYF.

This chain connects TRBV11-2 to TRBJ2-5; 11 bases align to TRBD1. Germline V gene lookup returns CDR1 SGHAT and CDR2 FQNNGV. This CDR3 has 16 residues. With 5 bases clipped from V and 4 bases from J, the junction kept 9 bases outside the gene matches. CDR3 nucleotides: TGTGCCAGCAGCCTCGGCTGGACAGGGGGCGTAGAGACCCAGTACTTC. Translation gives CASSLGWTGGVETQYF.

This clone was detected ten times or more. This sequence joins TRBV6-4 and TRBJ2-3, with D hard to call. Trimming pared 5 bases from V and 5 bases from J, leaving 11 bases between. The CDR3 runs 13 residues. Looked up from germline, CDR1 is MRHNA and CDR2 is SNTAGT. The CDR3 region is CASSRVTEDTQYF. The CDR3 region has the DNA TGTGCCAGCAGTAGGGTCACTGAAGATACGCAGTATTTT.

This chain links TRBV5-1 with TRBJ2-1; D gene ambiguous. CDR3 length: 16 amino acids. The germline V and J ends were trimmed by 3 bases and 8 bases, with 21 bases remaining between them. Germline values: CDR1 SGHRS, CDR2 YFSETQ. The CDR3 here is CASSSFGHPSSDEQFF. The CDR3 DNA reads TGCGCCAGCAGCTCCTTTGGTCACCCATCCTCGGATGAGCAGTTCTTC.

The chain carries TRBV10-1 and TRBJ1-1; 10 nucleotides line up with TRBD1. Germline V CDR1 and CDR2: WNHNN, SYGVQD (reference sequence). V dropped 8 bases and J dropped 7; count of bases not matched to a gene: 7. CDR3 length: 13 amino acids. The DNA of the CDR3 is TGCGCCAGCCAGGACAGGGGGATGGATGAAGCTTTCTTT. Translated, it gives CASQDRGMDEAFF.

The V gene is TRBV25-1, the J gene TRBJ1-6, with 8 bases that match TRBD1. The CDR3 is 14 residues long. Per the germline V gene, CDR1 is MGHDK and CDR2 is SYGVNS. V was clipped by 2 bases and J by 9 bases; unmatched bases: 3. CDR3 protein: CASSEPGTGSPLHF. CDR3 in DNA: TGTGCCAGCAGTGAACCGGGGACAGGTTCACCCCTCCACTTT.

The CDR3 sequence is CSVEQGSGELFF. The CDR3 nucleotides are TGCAGCGTGGAGCAGGGTTCCGGGGAGCTGTTTTTT. V gene TRBV29-1 combines with J gene TRBJ2-2; the D gene is possibly TRBD1 (5 bases). V was trimmed by 6 bases and J by 6 bases, leaving 11 bases between them. Germline V gene lookup returns CDR1 SQVTM and CDR2 ANQGSEA. There are 12 residues in the CDR3.

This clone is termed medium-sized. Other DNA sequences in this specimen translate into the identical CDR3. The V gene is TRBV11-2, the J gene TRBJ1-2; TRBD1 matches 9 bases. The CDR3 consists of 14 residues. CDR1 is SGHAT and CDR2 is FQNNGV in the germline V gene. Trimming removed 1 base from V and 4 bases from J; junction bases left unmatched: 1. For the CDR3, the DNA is TGTGCCAGCAGCTTAGGACAGGGGGGCTATGGCTACACCTTC. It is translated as CASSLGQGGYGYTF.

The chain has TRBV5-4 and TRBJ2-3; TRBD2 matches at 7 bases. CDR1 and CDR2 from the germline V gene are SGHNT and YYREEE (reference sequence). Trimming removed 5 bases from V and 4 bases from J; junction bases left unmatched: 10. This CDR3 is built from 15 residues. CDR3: CASRLGGGGPDTQYF. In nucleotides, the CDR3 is TGTGCCAGCAGGCTGGGGGGGGGTGGCCCAGATACGCAGTATTTT.

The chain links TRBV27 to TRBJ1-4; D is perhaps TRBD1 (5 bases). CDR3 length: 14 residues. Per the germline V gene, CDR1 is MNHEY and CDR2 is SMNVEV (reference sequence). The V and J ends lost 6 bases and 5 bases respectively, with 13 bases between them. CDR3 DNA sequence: TGTGCCAGCAGAAATCAGGGTATGAATGAAAAACTGTTTTTT. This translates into CASRNQGMNEKLFF.